These 10 T cell receptor beta chains were all obtained from the same sample, sequenced in a study of T cells in Graves' hyperthyroidism and ophthalmopathy. Using RNA transcripts as the source, TCR beta CDR3 regions were amplified. HTBI primers drove first-round RT-PCR of the TCR CDR3. From the multiplex PCR reads, TCRdb called clonotypes with MiXCR, one entry per CDR3 protein. This table has 490,000 or so distinct CDR3 sequences, approximately 48% appearing once. The sample consisted of peripheral blood or thyroid tissue (not recorded which). All receptors come from an adult woman with Graves' disease, either hyperthyroidism or ophthalmopathy (not recorded which).

This clonotype was counted a few times. This chain links TRBV5-1 with TRBJ2-5; D might be TRBD1 (6 bases). The CDR3 contains 13 residues. The V end was cut by 3 bases, the J end by 3 bases, with 9 bases between. The germline V gene encodes CDR1 SGHRS and CDR2 YFSETQ. The chain's CDR3 is CASSSDSKETQYF. For the CDR3, the DNA is TGCGCCAGCAGCTCGGACAGTAAAGAGACCCAGTACTTC. The full variable domain, in which reference TRBV5-1 and TRBJ2-5 provide the parts outside the CDR3, is KAGVTQTPRYLIKTRGQQVTLSCSPISGHRSVSWYQQTPGQGLQFLFEYFSETQRNKGNFPGRFSGRQFSNSRSEMNVSTLELGDSALYLCASSSDSKETQYFGPGTRLLVL.

The rearrangement joins TRBV9 to TRBJ2-3; 7 bases fit TRBD2. Germline assignment: CDR1 SGDLS and CDR2 YYNGEE. V dropped 3 bases and J dropped 9; count of bases not matched to a gene: 13. This CDR3 region has 15 residues. CDR3 protein: CASSAEAGATTTQYF. For the CDR3, the DNA is TGTGCCAGCAGCGCCGAGGCGGGAGCAACCACGACGCAGTATTTT.

This clonotype was counted many times. The junction departs from the called germline gene at one end, perhaps through a read error. The chain combines TRBV20-1 with TRBJ2-6; D gene unclear. The CDR3 is 16 residues long. Germline values: CDR1 DFQATT, CDR2 SNEGSKA (reference sequence). CDR3 in amino acids: CSAREISRTGANVLTF. As DNA, the CDR3 is TGCAGTGCTCGAGAGATTTCCCGAACTGGGGCCAACGTCCTGACTTTC.

This chain connects TRBV20-1 to TRBJ2-7, with TRBD1 matching over 9 bases. Germline-derived CDR1 and CDR2 are DFQATT and SNEGSKA (reference sequence). The CDR3 spans 14 residues. With V trimmed by 0 bases and J by 8 bases, 8 bases remained unmatched. In DNA form, the CDR3 reads TGCAGTGCTAGAGACCGGGACAGGGAATTTCAGCAGTACTTC. This codes for CSARDRDREFQQYF.

This clonotype was counted ten times or more. CDR3 region: CASRGQRSTEAFF. In nucleotides, the CDR3 is TGTGCCAGTAGGGGACAAAGGAGCACTGAAGCTTTCTTT. The chain links TRBV19 to TRBJ1-1; a weak D match, TRBD1 (6 bases). The CDR3 has 13 amino acids. Germline lookup yields CDR1 LNHDA and CDR2 SQIVND (reference sequence). V was trimmed by 6 bases and J by 4 bases, leaving 12 bases between them.

This clonotype has a count of ten or more. The chain carries TRBV19 and TRBJ1-5; D ambiguous. Germline loops: CDR1 LNHDA, CDR2 SQIVND (reference sequence). The CDR3 is made up of 13 amino acids. Trimming left V 8 bases short and J 0 bases short, with 8 bases between. In DNA form, the CDR3 reads TGTGCCAGTGACAACAATAGCAATCAGCCCCAGCATTTT. Translating it yields CASDNNSNQPQHF. The whole variable domain, remainder taken from reference TRBV19 and TRBJ1-5, is DGGITQSPKYLFRKEGQNVTLSCEQNLNHDAMYWYRQDPGQGLRLIYYSQIVNDFQKGDIAEGYSVSREKKESFPLTVTSAQKNPTAFYLCASDNNSNQPQHFGDGTRLSIL.

This clonotype was picked up a small number of times. This chain connects TRBV7-9 to TRBJ1-5, with 10 nucleotides matching TRBD1. The CDR3 is made up of 15 amino acids. V trimming: 4 bases; J trimming: 2 bases; junction bases outside the gene matches: 2. Germline V lookup: CDR1 SEHNR, CDR2 FQNEAQ (reference sequence). In DNA form, the CDR3 reads TGTGCCAGCAGCTCGACAGGGGGCGGCAATCAGCCCCAGCATTTT. It specifies CASSSTGGGNQPQHF.

This CDR3 is CASSLEGRKAFF. The DNA for the CDR3 is TGTGCCAGCAGCTTGGAGGGACGGAAAGCTTTCTTT. V and J are TRBV7-9 and TRBJ1-1; weak D call: TRBD1 (5 bases). The V and J ends lost 3 bases and 9 bases respectively, with 11 bases between them. The V gene's germline CDR1 is SEHNR and CDR2 FQNEAQ (reference sequence). The CDR3 runs 12 residues.

This clonotype was detected many times. V and J are TRBV19 and TRBJ1-5; D unresolved. The CDR3 is made up of 14 amino acids. V was shortened by 1 base and J by 5 bases, with 9 bases between the two germline ends. CDR1 LNHDA and CDR2 SQIVND come from the germline V gene (reference sequence). CDR3: CASSIGVKDQPQHF. CDR3 bases: TGTGCCAGTAGTATAGGGGTAAAGGATCAGCCCCAGCATTTT.

This clonotype was seen ten or more times. The chain's CDR3 is CAIAGTALVGTQYF. CDR3 DNA sequence: TGTGCCATCGCAGGGACAGCCCTCGTCGGGACCCAGTACTTC. The J gene is TRBJ2-5, the V gene TRBV10-3, with 7 positions matching TRBD1. This CDR3 contains 14 residues. V lost 8 bases and J lost 7; bases outside the gene matches: 13. Germline assignment: CDR1 ENHRY and CDR2 SYGVKD.